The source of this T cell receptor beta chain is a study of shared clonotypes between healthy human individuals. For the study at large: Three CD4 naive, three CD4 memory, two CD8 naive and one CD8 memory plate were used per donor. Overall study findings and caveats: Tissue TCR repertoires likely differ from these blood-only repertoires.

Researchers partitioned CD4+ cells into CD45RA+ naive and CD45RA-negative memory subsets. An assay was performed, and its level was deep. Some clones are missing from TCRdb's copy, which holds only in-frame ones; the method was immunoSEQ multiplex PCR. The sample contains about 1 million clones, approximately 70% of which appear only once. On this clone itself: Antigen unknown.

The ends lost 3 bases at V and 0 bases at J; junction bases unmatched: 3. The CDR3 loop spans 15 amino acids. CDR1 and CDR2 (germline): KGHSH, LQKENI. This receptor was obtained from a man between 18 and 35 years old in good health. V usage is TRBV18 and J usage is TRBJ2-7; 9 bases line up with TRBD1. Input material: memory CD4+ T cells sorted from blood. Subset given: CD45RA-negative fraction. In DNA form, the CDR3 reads TGTGCCAGCTCACCCCCGGACAGGGGCTCCTACGAGCAGTACTTC. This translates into CASSPPDRGSYEQYF.